This T cell receptor (beta chain) was sequenced in a study of graft-versus-host responses after intestinal transplantation. Study details: Recipients had transplants, and these were multivisceral, liver-intestinal, or isolated intestinal. Recipients uniformly received anti-thymocyte globulin induction, followed by tacrolimus and steroids for about three years.

The study's findings and limits: An association linked early post-transplant HvG declines with peak circulating GvH clone levels.

Points on this clone: Antigen specificity is unknown.

Trimming cost V 5 bases and J 2 bases, with 32 bases left between them. CDR1 is GTSNPN and CDR2 is SVGIG in the germline V gene (reference sequence). This CDR3 comprises 20 residues. Clones were read by immunoSEQ multiplex PCR, and TCRdb kept only the in-frame ones, dropping some. The data show 23,000 or so clones, 80% to 95% seen once. The chain recombines TRBV30 with TRBJ2-3; TRBD1 is a possible D gene (6 bases). Here the sequenced sample was PBMCs, taken 18 days after transplant. The receptor comes from a human patient who received an intestinal transplant, so some T cells may come from the graft donor. CDR3 sequence reads: CAWARVQGSFGTQFTDTQYF. The CDR3 DNA follows: TGTGCCTGGGCCCGTGTGCAGGGGAGTTTTGGGACCCAATTCACAGATACGCAGTATTTT. Filled out from reference TRBV30 and TRBJ2-3, the complete variable domain reads SQTIHQWPATLVQPVGSPLSLECTVEGTSNPNLYWYRQAAGRGLQLLFYSVGIGQISSEVPQNLSASRPQDRQFILSSKKLLLSDSGFYLCAWARVQGSFGTQFTDTQYFGPGTRLTVL.